The clone carrying this TCR beta chain occurred many times. CDR3 length: 15 amino acids. The V gene lost 5 bases and the J gene lost 4 bases, with 18 bases spanning the gap. Germline V lookup: CDR1 MDHEN, CDR2 SYDVKM. The authors amplified TCR beta CDR3 regions, and they did so from RNA transcripts for repertoire sequencing. In the first round, RT-PCR was carried out with HTBI primers, and a multiplex PCR formed the second round. TCRdb re-analysed the multiplex PCR reads in MiXCR, keeping a single row per CDR3 protein. The sample has more than 300,000 distinct CDR3 sequences; about 15% are singletons. This entry belongs to a study of Graves' ophthalmopathy and Graves' hyperthyroidism.

Sequenced: peripheral blood. The rearrangement uses TRBV28 and TRBJ2-7; tentatively, D is TRBD2 (5 bases). The TCR comes from an adult woman with stable Graves' hyperthyroidism. The chain's CDR3 is CASSTIGVGRYEQYF. The CDR3 DNA sequence: TGTGCCAGCAGTACGATCGGGGTGGGAAGGTACGAGCAGTACTTC.